Listed below are T cell receptor beta chains from one sample, sequenced in a study of neurological immune-mediated disorders. Each CDR3 protein gets one entry after TCRdb re-called the 5' RACE reads with MiXCR. Of over 15,000 distinct CDR3 sequences listed, 7% to 9.5% are singletons. Sequencing used CD8+ T cells from blood. The receptor source for this set is a man in his forties or fifties in good health. Each CDR3 is given with its conserved first and last residue. Each record gives: J gene, D gene, V gene, clone size, CDR3 DNA, CDR3 protein. A D gene is named only where the DNA matches it firmly. Clone size, where shown, is once, few, many, or a class for clones that have expanded.

J gene: TRBJ2-7; D gene: -; V gene: TRBV12-3/TRBV12-4; clone size: many; CDR3 DNA: TGTGCCAGCAGTTTAGCACAAATCTCCTACGAGCAGTACTTC; CDR3 protein: CASSLAQISYEQYF
J gene: TRBJ2-7; D gene: TRBD1; V gene: TRBV30; clone size: many; CDR3 DNA: TGTGCCTGGAGTGCGGGACAGGGGGCAGACGAGCAGTACTTC; CDR3 protein: CAWSAGQGADEQYF
J gene: TRBJ1-1; D gene: -; V gene: TRBV7-2; clone size: -; CDR3 DNA: TGTGCCAGCAGCTTAGGGCCAGTCCGCGAAGCTTTCTTT; CDR3 protein: CASSLGPVREAFF
J gene: TRBJ2-1; D gene: TRBD1; V gene: TRBV29-1; clone size: many; CDR3 DNA: TGCAGCGTTGGCTGGACAGGGGGCGGAATTTTAGCCAATGAGCAGTTCTTC; CDR3 protein: CSVGWTGGGILANEQFF
J gene: TRBJ1-1; D gene: -; V gene: TRBV10-3; clone size: -; CDR3 DNA: TGTGCCATCGGGGGGCAGGGAACCACTGAAGCTTTCTTT; CDR3 protein: CAIGGQGTTEAFF
J gene: TRBJ2-7; D gene: TRBD1; V gene: TRBV29-1; clone size: many; CDR3 DNA: TGCAGCGCTGCCGGGACAGGGGATTACGAGCAGTACTTC; CDR3 protein: CSAAGTGDYEQYF
J gene: TRBJ2-1; D gene: -; V gene: TRBV3-1; clone size: many; CDR3 DNA: TGTGCCAGCAGCCAAGATAGCGTTTCCTACAATGAGCAGTTCTTC; CDR3 protein: CASSQDSVSYNEQFF
J gene: TRBJ2-7; D gene: -; V gene: TRBV5-5; clone size: many; CDR3 DNA: TGTGCCAGCAGCTTGGAGACGGCTTTCGGCGAGCAGTACTTC; CDR3 protein: CASSLETAFGEQYF
J gene: TRBJ1-1; D gene: -; V gene: TRBV5-1; clone size: many; CDR3 DNA: TGCGCCAGCAGCGGGGTTGGGACTGAAGCTTTCTTT; CDR3 protein: CASSGVGTEAFF
J gene: TRBJ2-1; D gene: -; V gene: TRBV4-3; clone size: many; CDR3 DNA: TGCGCCAGCAGCCCTCCCCCGGCGTCAGGGGTCTACAATGAGCAGTTCTTC; CDR3 protein: CASSPPPASGVYNEQFF
J gene: TRBJ2-1; D gene: -; V gene: TRBV2; clone size: -; CDR3 DNA: TGTGCCAGCAGTTTTGGCGGGTACAATGAGCAGTTCTTC; CDR3 protein: CASSFGGYNEQFF
J gene: TRBJ2-7; D gene: -; V gene: TRBV20-1; clone size: many; CDR3 DNA: TGCAGTGCCGCCCCCAGGGAAATTCCCTACGAGCAGTACTTC; CDR3 protein: CSAAPREIPYEQYF
J gene: TRBJ1-6; D gene: -; V gene: TRBV7-6; clone size: many; CDR3 DNA: TGTGCCAGCAGCTTATACCGGGCTGGGAATATGAATTCACCCCTCCACTTT; CDR3 protein: CASSLYRAGNMNSPLHF
J gene: TRBJ2-2; D gene: -; V gene: TRBV19; clone size: many; CDR3 DNA: TGTGCCAGTTCTCCGATGACCGGGGAGCTGTTTTTT; CDR3 protein: CASSPMTGELFF
J gene: TRBJ2-1; D gene: TRBD2; V gene: TRBV20-1; clone size: once; CDR3 DNA: TGCAGTGCTAGTGGACTAGCGGGCACCAATGAGCAGTTCTTC; CDR3 protein: CSASGLAGTNEQFF
J gene: TRBJ2-7; D gene: TRBD1; V gene: TRBV27; clone size: many; CDR3 DNA: TGTGCCAGCAGTTCCCTGGGACAGGGCTACGAGCAGTACTTC; CDR3 protein: CASSSLGQGYEQYF
J gene: TRBJ2-3; D gene: -; V gene: TRBV6-5; clone size: many; CDR3 DNA: TGTGCCAGCAGTACATCGGACTTGACAGATACGCAGTATTTT; CDR3 protein: CASSTSDLTDTQYF
J gene: TRBJ2-2; D gene: -; V gene: TRBV6-2/TRBV6-3; clone size: many; CDR3 DNA: TGTGCCAGCAGAGCACACCTAGGACCCGGGGAGCTGTTTTTT; CDR3 protein: CASRAHLGPGELFF
J gene: TRBJ2-7; D gene: TRBD1; V gene: TRBV12-3/TRBV12-4; clone size: many; CDR3 DNA: TGTGCCAGCACCTCCGGGACAGGGCTTCGGTACTACGAGCAGTACTTC; CDR3 protein: CASTSGTGLRYYEQYF
J gene: TRBJ2-3; D gene: -; V gene: TRBV20-1; clone size: many; CDR3 DNA: TGCAGTGCTAGGAGGACGCCGGGGGGCACAGATACGCAGTATTTT; CDR3 protein: CSARRTPGGTDTQYF
J gene: TRBJ2-1; D gene: TRBD2; V gene: TRBV19; clone size: once; CDR3 DNA: TGTGCCAGTAGCCCCCGGGGGGATTCCTACAATGAGCAGTTCTTC; CDR3 protein: CASSPRGDSYNEQFF
J gene: TRBJ1-1; D gene: TRBD1; V gene: TRBV4-1; clone size: many; CDR3 DNA: TGCGCCAGCAGCCAACGGGACAGATACACTGAAGCTTTCTTT; CDR3 protein: CASSQRDRYTEAFF
J gene: TRBJ2-7; D gene: TRBD1; V gene: TRBV20-1; clone size: -; CDR3 DNA: TGCAGTGCTTGGGGACAGAACTACGAGCAGTACTTC; CDR3 protein: CSAWGQNYEQYF
J gene: TRBJ2-5; D gene: -; V gene: TRBV2; clone size: many; CDR3 DNA: TGTGCCAGCAGTGAATATAGGGGCCTGGGGGAGACCCAGTACTTC; CDR3 protein: CASSEYRGLGETQYF
J gene: TRBJ2-7; D gene: TRBD2; V gene: TRBV4-1; clone size: many; CDR3 DNA: TGCGCCAGCAGCACCTCCCGGACTAGCGGGGGGAACACAAACCCCTACGAGCAGTACTTC; CDR3 protein: CASSTSRTSGGNTNPYEQYF
J gene: TRBJ2-5; D gene: TRBD1; V gene: TRBV5-1; clone size: many; CDR3 DNA: TGCGCCAGCAGCCTGGGACAGCTCCAAGAGACCCAGTACTTC; CDR3 protein: CASSLGQLQETQYF
J gene: TRBJ2-6; D gene: -; V gene: TRBV6-5; clone size: many; CDR3 DNA: TGTGCCAGCAGTTACTCAGACTCTGGGGCCAACGTCCTGACTTTC; CDR3 protein: CASSYSDSGANVLTF
J gene: TRBJ2-7; D gene: -; V gene: TRBV11-1; clone size: many; CDR3 DNA: TGTGCCAGCAGCTTATTTACAAGCACTGACTACTCCTACGAGCAGTACTTC; CDR3 protein: CASSLFTSTDYSYEQYF
J gene: TRBJ2-7; D gene: TRBD1; V gene: TRBV5-1; clone size: many; CDR3 DNA: TGCGCCAGCAGCGAGGACAGGGGAATCAACGAGCAGTACTTC; CDR3 protein: CASSEDRGINEQYF
J gene: TRBJ2-1; D gene: TRBD1; V gene: TRBV29-1; clone size: many; CDR3 DNA: TGCAGCGTTGACATGGGACAGGCGAGCTCCTACAATGAGCAGTTCTTC; CDR3 protein: CSVDMGQASSYNEQFF
J gene: TRBJ2-7; D gene: -; V gene: TRBV7-2; clone size: many; CDR3 DNA: TGTGCCAGCAGCTTTGAGCGGTACGAGCAGTACTTC; CDR3 protein: CASSFERYEQYF
J gene: TRBJ2-3; D gene: TRBD1; V gene: TRBV11-2; clone size: many; CDR3 DNA: TGTGCCAGCAGCTTTAGGACAGGGGGGGCCTTGGATACGCAGTATTTT; CDR3 protein: CASSFRTGGALDTQYF
J gene: TRBJ2-3; D gene: TRBD2; V gene: TRBV5-1; clone size: many; CDR3 DNA: TGCGCCAGCAGCGGGACTAGCGGGAGGGCCACAGATACGCAGTATTTT; CDR3 protein: CASSGTSGRATDTQYF
J gene: TRBJ2-2; D gene: -; V gene: TRBV29-1; clone size: many; CDR3 DNA: TGCAGCGTTGAAGTCCCCGGCGGAAACACCGGGGAGCTGTTTTTT; CDR3 protein: CSVEVPGGNTGELFF
J gene: TRBJ2-1; D gene: TRBD2; V gene: TRBV9; clone size: many; CDR3 DNA: TGTGCCAGCAGCGTAGCAGGGCGGGAGAGTCTTGAGCAGTTCTTC; CDR3 protein: CASSVAGRESLEQFF
J gene: TRBJ2-1; D gene: -; V gene: TRBV27; clone size: many; CDR3 DNA: TGTGCCACGGATTTCGGGAGAGTCGAGCAGTTCTTC; CDR3 protein: CATDFGRVEQFF
J gene: TRBJ1-2; D gene: TRBD1; V gene: TRBV29-1; clone size: many; CDR3 DNA: TGCAGCGTTAAGGGACAGGGGGACTATGGCTACACCTTC; CDR3 protein: CSVKGQGDYGYTF
J gene: TRBJ2-1; D gene: TRBD2; V gene: TRBV6-2/TRBV6-3; clone size: many; CDR3 DNA: TGTGCCAGCAGTTACGAGCGGGACCTTTACAATGAGCAGTTCTTC; CDR3 protein: CASSYERDLYNEQFF
J gene: TRBJ2-7; D gene: -; V gene: TRBV25-1; clone size: many; CDR3 DNA: TGTGCCAGCAGTGATACAGCACCCGAGCAGTACTTC; CDR3 protein: CASSDTAPEQYF
J gene: TRBJ2-3; D gene: -; V gene: TRBV7-6; clone size: many; CDR3 DNA: TGTGCCAGCAGTAAACCGGGACAGGCGTATGTAGCGGGAGTCGGAGATACGCAGTATTTT; CDR3 protein: CASSKPGQAYVAGVGDTQYF